This entry describes one T cell receptor beta chain. Membership in each cohort depended on participant-reported clinical history. This entry is derived from a study of blood T cell repertoires in COVID-19. Whole-study context: In Cohort 3, a recovered donor had either two negative PCRs, clearance, or symptom resolution. Sample material is recorded as cDNA or gDNA derived from T cells, B-cell-depleted T cells, or PBMCs.

Under the authors' procedure: From reference gene primer amplification, estimates of nucleated cell counts were derived. The assay was immunoSEQ multiplex PCR, and TCRdb's table has in-frame clones only and misses some. That table gives V, J and clone size, and the DNA gave D and trimming. The table has hundreds of thousands of clones, 88% seen once; the top ten hold roughly 2%. The V gene's germline CDR1 is MDHEN and CDR2 SYDVKM. CDR3 size: 14 residues. Trimming removed 1 base from V and 1 base from J, with 7 bases in between. The J gene is TRBJ1-1, the V gene TRBV28; D ambiguous. The sample comprised PBMCs or T cells enriched from blood (not recorded which). The TCR originated in a woman aged 60-70 years in a cohort exposed to, infected with or recovered from COVID-19 (not recorded which). This CDR3 reads CASSLLTANTEAFF. CDR3 sequence (DNA): TGTGCCAGCAGTTTATTAACAGCGAACACTGAAGCTTTCTTT.